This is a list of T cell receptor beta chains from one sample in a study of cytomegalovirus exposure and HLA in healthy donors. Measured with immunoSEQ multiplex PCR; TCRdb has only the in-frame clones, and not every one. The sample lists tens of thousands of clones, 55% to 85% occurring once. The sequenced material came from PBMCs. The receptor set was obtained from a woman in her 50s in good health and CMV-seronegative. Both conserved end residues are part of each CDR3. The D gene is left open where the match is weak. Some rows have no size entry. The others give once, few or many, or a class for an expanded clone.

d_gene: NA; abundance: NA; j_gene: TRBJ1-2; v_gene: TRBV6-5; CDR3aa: CASREREVGNYGYTF; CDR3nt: TGTGCCAGCAGAGAACGGGAGGTTGGGAACTATGGCTACACCTTC
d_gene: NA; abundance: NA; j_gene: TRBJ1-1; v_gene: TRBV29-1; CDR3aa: CSVESLAGITEAFF; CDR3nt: TGCAGCGTTGAATCTCTAGCGGGGATCACTGAAGCTTTCTTT
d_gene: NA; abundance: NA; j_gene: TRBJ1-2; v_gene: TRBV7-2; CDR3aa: CASSLQDNRGYTF; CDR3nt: TGTGCCAGCAGCTTACAAGACAATCGAGGCTACACCTTC
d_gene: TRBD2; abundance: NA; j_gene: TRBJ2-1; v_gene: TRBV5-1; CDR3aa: CASSILAGEGEQFF; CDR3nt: TGCGCCAGCAGCATCTTAGCGGGAGAAGGTGAGCAGTTCTTC
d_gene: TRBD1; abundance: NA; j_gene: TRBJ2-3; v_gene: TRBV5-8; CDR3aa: CASSLTGQGADTQYF; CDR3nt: TGTGCCAGCAGCTTAACTGGCCAGGGGGCAGATACGCAGTATTTT
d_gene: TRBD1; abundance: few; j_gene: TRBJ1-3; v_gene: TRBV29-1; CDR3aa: CSASTGGNTIYF; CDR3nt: TGCAGCGCGTCGACAGGGGGGAACACCATATATTTT
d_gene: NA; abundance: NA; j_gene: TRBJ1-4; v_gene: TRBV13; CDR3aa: CASSIDRREKLFF; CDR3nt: TGTGCCAGCAGCATCGACAGAAGGGAAAAACTGTTTTTT
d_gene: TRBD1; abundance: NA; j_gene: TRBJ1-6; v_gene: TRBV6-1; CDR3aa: CASSETGGTGSPLHF; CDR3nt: TGTGCCAGCAGTGAAACGGGGGGGACAGGGAGTCCCCTCCACTTT
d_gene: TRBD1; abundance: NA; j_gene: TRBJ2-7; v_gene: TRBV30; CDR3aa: CARGRDRGSNTGEQYF; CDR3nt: TGTGCCCGAGGGCGGGACAGGGGTTCAAATACCGGAGAGCAGTACTTC
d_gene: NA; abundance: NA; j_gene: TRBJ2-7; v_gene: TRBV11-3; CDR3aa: CASSSGFSYEQYF; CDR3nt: TGTGCCAGCTCCAGCGGGTTCTCCTACGAGCAGTACTTC
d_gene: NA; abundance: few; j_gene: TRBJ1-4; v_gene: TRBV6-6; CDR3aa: CASSTTDEKLFF; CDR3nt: TGTGCCAGCAGCACAACCGATGAAAAACTGTTTTTT
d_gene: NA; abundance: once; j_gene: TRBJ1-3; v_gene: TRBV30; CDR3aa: CAWGGRNTIYF; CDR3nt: TGTGCCTGGGGGGGGAGAAACACCATATATTTT
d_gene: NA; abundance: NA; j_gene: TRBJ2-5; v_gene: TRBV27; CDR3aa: CASSLTSRRVIKETQYF; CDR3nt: TGTGCCAGCAGTTTAACTAGCCGCCGAGTTATAAAAGAGACCCAGTACTTC
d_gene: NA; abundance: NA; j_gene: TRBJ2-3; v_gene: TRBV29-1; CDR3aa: CSVEGSGSSPDTQYF; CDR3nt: TGCAGCGTCGAGGGATCGGGGTCTTCTCCAGATACGCAGTATTTT
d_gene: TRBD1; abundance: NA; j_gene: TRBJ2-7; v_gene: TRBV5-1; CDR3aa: CASCTGQTYEQYF; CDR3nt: TGCGCCAGCTGCACGGGACAGACCTACGAGCAGTACTTC
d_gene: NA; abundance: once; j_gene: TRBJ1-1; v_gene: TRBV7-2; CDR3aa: CASSLEAGNTEAFF; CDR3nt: TGTGCCAGCAGCTTAGAGGCAGGGAACACTGAAGCTTTCTTT
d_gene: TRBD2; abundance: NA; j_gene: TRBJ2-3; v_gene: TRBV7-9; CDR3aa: CASSFPTSGGTDTQYF; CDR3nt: TGTGCCAGCAGCTTCCCGACTAGCGGGGGCACAGATACGCAGTATTTT
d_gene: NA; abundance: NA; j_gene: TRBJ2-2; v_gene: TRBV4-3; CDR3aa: CASSHGVDALNTGELFF; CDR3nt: TGCGCCAGCAGCCACGGGGTGGACGCCCTGAACACCGGGGAGCTGTTTTTT
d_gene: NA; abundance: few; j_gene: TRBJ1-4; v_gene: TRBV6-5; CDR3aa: CASSTSNNEKLFF; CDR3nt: TGTGCCAGCAGTACCAGTAATAATGAAAAACTGTTTTTT
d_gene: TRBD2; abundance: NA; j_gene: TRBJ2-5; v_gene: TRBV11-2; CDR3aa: CASSPGLAASPETQYF; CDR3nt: TGTGCCAGCAGCCCGGGACTAGCGGCTAGTCCAGAGACCCAGTACTTC
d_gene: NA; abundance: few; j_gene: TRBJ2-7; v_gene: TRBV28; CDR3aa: CASRTASQPEQYF; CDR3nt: TGTGCCAGCAGGACTGCTAGTCAACCCGAGCAGTACTTC
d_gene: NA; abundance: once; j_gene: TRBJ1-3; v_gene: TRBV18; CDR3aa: CASSPPSRGSGNTIYF; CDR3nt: TGTGCCAGCTCACCACCGTCGAGGGGGTCTGGAAACACCATATATTTT
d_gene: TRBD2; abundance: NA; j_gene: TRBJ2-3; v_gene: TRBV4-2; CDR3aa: CASSRTGGEEWADTQYF; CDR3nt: TGTGCCAGCAGCCGCACCGGGGGGGAAGAGTGGGCAGATACGCAGTATTTT
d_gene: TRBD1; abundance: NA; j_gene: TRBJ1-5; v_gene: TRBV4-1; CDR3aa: CVSSQRDRGTGDQPQHF; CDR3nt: TGCGTCAGCAGCCAGCGGGACAGGGGAACGGGGGATCAGCCCCAGCATTTT